These T cell receptor beta chains were read from a single sample in a study of cytomegalovirus exposure and HLA in healthy donors. The method was immunoSEQ multiplex PCR; TCRdb's version includes in-frame clones alone and lacks a portion of them. The sample has roughly 160,000 clones, roughly 88% seen once; the top ten hold 1.2%. Sequenced input: PBMCs. These receptors came from a boy aged 2 to 10 in good health and CMV-seronegative. Each CDR3 is given with its conserved first and last residue. Fields, in order: D gene, V gene, clone size, J gene, CDR3 protein, CDR3 DNA. D genes are given only for firm matches. Clone size is shown for a subset of rows, as once, few, many or a class of expanded clone.

D gene: NA
V gene: TRBV4-3
clone size: NA
J gene: TRBJ1-1
CDR3 protein: CASSQGLGLDTEAFF
CDR3 DNA: TGCGCCAGCAGCCAGGGTTTGGGCCTGGACACTGAAGCTTTCTTT

D gene: TRBD1
V gene: TRBV14
clone size: NA
J gene: TRBJ1-2
CDR3 protein: CASSPRDRSWEGYTF
CDR3 DNA: TGTGCCAGCAGCCCCCGGGACAGGAGCTGGGAAGGCTACACCTTC

D gene: TRBD2
V gene: TRBV7-2
clone size: few
J gene: TRBJ2-7
CDR3 protein: CASSDLWLAEHPEQYF
CDR3 DNA: TGTGCCAGCAGCGACTTATGGCTAGCGGAGCACCCCGAGCAGTACTTC

D gene: NA
V gene: TRBV4-3
clone size: NA
J gene: TRBJ2-3
CDR3 protein: CASSQEAVDTQYF
CDR3 DNA: TGCGCCAGCAGCCAAGAAGCGGTAGATACGCAGTATTTT

D gene: TRBD1
V gene: TRBV7-2
clone size: NA
J gene: TRBJ1-1
CDR3 protein: CASSFFAGTGGHTEAFF
CDR3 DNA: TGTGCCAGCAGCTTTTTCGCCGGGACAGGCGGACACACTGAAGCTTTCTTT

D gene: NA
V gene: TRBV7-9
clone size: NA
J gene: TRBJ1-2
CDR3 protein: CASRTPPTGSVDGYTF
CDR3 DNA: TGTGCCAGCAGAACTCCCCCGACAGGTTCAGTTGATGGCTACACCTTC

D gene: NA
V gene: TRBV2
clone size: NA
J gene: TRBJ2-5
CDR3 protein: CASSVAGSYQETQYF
CDR3 DNA: TGTGCCAGCAGTGTCGCGGGGTCGTACCAAGAGACCCAGTACTTC

D gene: TRBD2
V gene: TRBV7-2
clone size: NA
J gene: TRBJ2-3
CDR3 protein: CASSRDRREEKDTQYF
CDR3 DNA: TGTGCCAGCAGCCGCGACCGGCGGGAGGAGAAAGATACGCAGTATTTT

D gene: NA
V gene: TRBV10-2
clone size: few
J gene: TRBJ1-1
CDR3 protein: CASADPLKAGMNTEAFF
CDR3 DNA: TGCGCCAGCGCAGATCCCCTTAAGGCAGGAATGAACACTGAAGCTTTCTTT

D gene: TRBD1
V gene: TRBV6-1
clone size: NA
J gene: TRBJ1-1
CDR3 protein: CASSERQGMNTEAFF
CDR3 DNA: TGTGCCAGCAGTGAAAGACAGGGCATGAACACTGAAGCTTTCTTT

D gene: TRBD2
V gene: TRBV4-1
clone size: NA
J gene: TRBJ2-1
CDR3 protein: CASSWREEYNEQFF
CDR3 DNA: TGCGCCAGCAGCTGGCGGGAGGAATACAATGAGCAGTTCTTC

D gene: NA
V gene: TRBV25-1
clone size: NA
J gene: TRBJ1-4
CDR3 protein: CASSEDQWRREKLFF
CDR3 DNA: TGTGCCAGCAGTGAAGACCAGTGGCGCAGGGAAAAACTGTTTTTT

D gene: NA
V gene: TRBV5-1
clone size: NA
J gene: TRBJ2-3
CDR3 protein: CASSLDTSAADTQYF
CDR3 DNA: TGCGCCAGCAGCTTGGATACCTCGGCGGCGGATACGCAGTATTTT

D gene: NA
V gene: TRBV7-2
clone size: NA
J gene: TRBJ1-2
CDR3 protein: CASSLSIEGYGYTF
CDR3 DNA: TGTGCCAGCAGCCTATCCATTGAGGGCTATGGCTACACCTTC

D gene: TRBD1
V gene: TRBV27
clone size: many
J gene: TRBJ2-3
CDR3 protein: CASSSPTGTTDTQYF
CDR3 DNA: TGTGCCAGCAGTTCACCGACAGGGACCACAGATACGCAGTATTTT

D gene: NA
V gene: TRBV4-1
clone size: NA
J gene: TRBJ1-4
CDR3 protein: CASSQALTANEKLFF
CDR3 DNA: TGCGCCAGCAGCCAAGCTTTGACAGCTAATGAAAAACTGTTTTTT

D gene: NA
V gene: TRBV13
clone size: NA
J gene: TRBJ1-4
CDR3 protein: CASSSSLFGEKLFF
CDR3 DNA: TGTGCCAGCAGCTCGAGCCTCTTCGGGGAAAAACTGTTTTTT

D gene: TRBD2
V gene: TRBV15
clone size: NA
J gene: TRBJ2-3
CDR3 protein: CATSRSLAGLTDTQYF
CDR3 DNA: TGTGCCACCAGCAGGTCCCTAGCGGGGCTCACAGATACGCAGTATTTT

D gene: NA
V gene: TRBV7-2
clone size: NA
J gene: TRBJ2-1
CDR3 protein: CASSLAGGVNEQFF
CDR3 DNA: TGTGCCAGCAGCTTAGCCGGAGGGGTCAATGAGCAGTTCTTC

D gene: NA
V gene: TRBV6-6
clone size: NA
J gene: TRBJ1-3
CDR3 protein: CAGYPGPGNTIYF
CDR3 DNA: TGTGCCGGTTATCCAGGGCCTGGAAACACCATATATTTT

D gene: NA
V gene: TRBV6-5
clone size: NA
J gene: TRBJ2-7
CDR3 protein: CASSYSAYRGGYEQYF
CDR3 DNA: TGTGCCAGCAGTTACTCGGCGTACAGGGGAGGTTACGAGCAGTACTTC

D gene: TRBD2
V gene: TRBV2
clone size: NA
J gene: TRBJ2-7
CDR3 protein: CASSESPGGSYEQYF
CDR3 DNA: TGTGCCAGCAGTGAATCGCCGGGGGGATCCTACGAGCAGTACTTC

D gene: NA
V gene: TRBV28
clone size: NA
J gene: TRBJ2-1
CDR3 protein: CATTGTRIKVKSYNEQFF
CDR3 DNA: TGTGCCACCACGGGAACTAGAATTAAGGTTAAGTCCTACAATGAGCAGTTCTTC

D gene: NA
V gene: TRBV5-1
clone size: NA
J gene: TRBJ1-1
CDR3 protein: CASSTGGSFEAFF
CDR3 DNA: TGCGCCAGCAGTACCGGTGGGAGCTTTGAAGCTTTCTTT

D gene: TRBD1
V gene: TRBV4-2
clone size: NA
J gene: TRBJ2-7
CDR3 protein: CASSQDYRGKDEQYF
CDR3 DNA: TGTGCCAGCAGCCAAGATTACAGGGGAAAGGACGAGCAGTACTTC

D gene: TRBD2
V gene: TRBV2
clone size: NA
J gene: TRBJ2-1
CDR3 protein: CASSGLAGGGNEQFF
CDR3 DNA: TGTGCCAGCAGCGGACTAGCGGGAGGTGGCAATGAGCAGTTCTTC

D gene: NA
V gene: TRBV5-6
clone size: NA
J gene: TRBJ2-3
CDR3 protein: CASSFGVAAYTQYF
CDR3 DNA: TGTGCCAGCAGCTTCGGGGTAGCGGCATATACGCAGTATTTT

D gene: TRBD1
V gene: TRBV5-4
clone size: once
J gene: TRBJ2-6
CDR3 protein: CASSESGTVKTSGANVLTF
CDR3 DNA: TGTGCCAGCAGCGAGTCCGGGACAGTTAAAACCTCTGGGGCCAACGTCCTGACTTTC

D gene: TRBD2
V gene: TRBV9
clone size: once
J gene: TRBJ2-3
CDR3 protein: CASSVNRLAGNGADTQYF
CDR3 DNA: TGTGCCAGCAGCGTTAACAGGCTAGCGGGGAACGGGGCAGATACGCAGTATTTT

D gene: NA
V gene: TRBV4-3
clone size: NA
J gene: TRBJ1-4
CDR3 protein: CASSQSPATNEKLFF
CDR3 DNA: TGCGCCAGCAGCCAATCCCCAGCAACTAATGAAAAACTGTTTTTT

D gene: NA
V gene: TRBV5-4
clone size: NA
J gene: TRBJ2-3
CDR3 protein: CASSWTDDLTDTQYF
CDR3 DNA: TGTGCCAGCAGCTGGACAGATGATCTCACAGATACGCAGTATTTT

D gene: NA
V gene: TRBV7-9
clone size: once
J gene: TRBJ1-4
CDR3 protein: CASIDRPSEKLFF
CDR3 DNA: TGTGCCAGCATTGACAGGCCGAGTGAAAAACTGTTTTTT

D gene: NA
V gene: TRBV21-1
clone size: few
J gene: TRBJ2-6
CDR3 protein: CASQASGANVLTF
CDR3 DNA: TGTGCCAGCCAGGCCTCTGGGGCCAACGTCCTGACTTTC

D gene: NA
V gene: TRBV27
clone size: NA
J gene: TRBJ1-2
CDR3 protein: CASSLNRGGSFGYTF
CDR3 DNA: TGTGCCAGCAGTTTAAACCGCGGGGGCTCGTTCGGCTACACCTTC

D gene: NA
V gene: TRBV6-6
clone size: NA
J gene: TRBJ1-3
CDR3 protein: CASSLDVRLGNTIYF
CDR3 DNA: TGTGCCAGCAGCCTAGATGTAAGGCTTGGAAACACCATATATTTT

D gene: TRBD2
V gene: TRBV11-1
clone size: NA
J gene: TRBJ2-1
CDR3 protein: CASSPLAGEGNEQFF
CDR3 DNA: TGTGCCAGCAGCCCACTAGCGGGAGAGGGCAATGAGCAGTTCTTC

D gene: TRBD2
V gene: TRBV6-5
clone size: few
J gene: TRBJ2-1
CDR3 protein: CASSTKAGGLNEQFF
CDR3 DNA: TGTGCCAGCAGTACCAAGGCGGGGGGGCTCAATGAGCAGTTCTTC

D gene: NA
V gene: TRBV5-1
clone size: once
J gene: TRBJ2-3
CDR3 protein: CASSRTTDTQYF
CDR3 DNA: TGCGCCAGCAGCCGCACTACAGATACGCAGTATTTT

D gene: TRBD1
V gene: TRBV10-3
clone size: once
J gene: TRBJ1-3
CDR3 protein: CAIRDRGRGGNTIYF
CDR3 DNA: TGTGCCATCAGGGACAGGGGGCGCGGTGGAAACACCATATATTTT

D gene: NA
V gene: TRBV5-1
clone size: NA
J gene: TRBJ2-3
CDR3 protein: CASSLAERGDTQYF
CDR3 DNA: TGCGCCAGCAGCTTGGCCGAGAGAGGGGATACGCAGTATTTT

D gene: NA
V gene: TRBV7-2
clone size: NA
J gene: TRBJ1-2
CDR3 protein: CASSLGSGVNYGYTF
CDR3 DNA: TGTGCCAGCAGCTTAGGGTCAGGGGTTAACTATGGCTACACCTTC

D gene: TRBD2
V gene: TRBV6-5
clone size: NA
J gene: TRBJ2-2
CDR3 protein: CASSSVAGTGELFF
CDR3 DNA: TGTGCCAGCAGTTCGGTAGCGGGCACCGGGGAGCTGTTTTTT

D gene: NA
V gene: TRBV5-6
clone size: few
J gene: TRBJ1-3
CDR3 protein: CASSLRGSGNTIYF
CDR3 DNA: TGTGCCAGCAGCTTAAGAGGGAGCGGAAACACCATATATTTT

D gene: NA
V gene: TRBV9
clone size: NA
J gene: TRBJ2-6
CDR3 protein: CASSVTTGIGANVLTF
CDR3 DNA: TGTGCCAGCAGCGTTACCACAGGGATCGGGGCCAACGTCCTGACTTTC

D gene: TRBD1
V gene: TRBV6-1
clone size: few
J gene: TRBJ2-2
CDR3 protein: CARSLRDRGTGELFF
CDR3 DNA: TGTGCCCGCTCCCTCCGGGACAGAGGGACCGGGGAGCTGTTTTTT

D gene: TRBD1
V gene: TRBV5-5
clone size: once
J gene: TRBJ1-2
CDR3 protein: CASSPDRGVHGYTF
CDR3 DNA: TGTGCCAGCAGCCCCGACAGGGGAGTTCATGGCTACACCTTC

D gene: NA
V gene: TRBV27
clone size: NA
J gene: TRBJ2-2
CDR3 protein: CASSPRQYTGELFF
CDR3 DNA: TGTGCCAGCAGTCCGCGACAGTACACCGGGGAGCTGTTTTTT

D gene: TRBD2
V gene: TRBV7-2
clone size: NA
J gene: TRBJ2-2
CDR3 protein: CASSRAGGARPPGELFF
CDR3 DNA: TGTGCCAGCAGCCGAGCCGGGGGGGCTCGACCTCCCGGGGAGCTGTTTTTT